The 25 T cell receptor beta chains listed next were all sequenced from one sample in a study of blood T cells in healthy people across ages. Through a sample-barcoded 5' primer and a J-beta primer mix, a second PCR was run for 7 to 11 cycles. TCRdb independently ran MiXCR on the 5' RACE reads; one entry per CDR3 protein. The sample consists of about 1.6 million distinct CDR3 sequences, roughly 32% of them appearing once. Sequences were obtained from blood. The receptors were gathered from a woman aged 25 to 39 in good health.

The CDR3 sequence is CASSDGSGIMYYEQYF. The CDR3 nucleotides are TGTGCCAGCAGTGACGGGTCGGGGATAATGTACTACGAGCAGTACTTC. V and J are TRBV28 and TRBJ2-7, with D possibly matching TRBD2 (5 bases). CDR3 length: 16 residues. Trimming cost V 5 bases and J 3 bases, with 20 bases left between them. The germline V gene has CDR1 MDHEN and CDR2 SYDVKM.

The genes are TRBV7-9 and TRBJ2-3; 12 nucleotides align to TRBD2. V lost 2 bases, J lost 6 bases, and 18 bases stayed unmatched. The CDR3 runs 20 residues. The germline gives CDR1 SEHNR, CDR2 FQNEAQ (reference sequence). CDR3 protein: CASSLNGRTTSGRSRDTQYF. CDR3 nucleotide sequence: TGTGCCAGCAGCTTAAATGGGAGGACGACTAGCGGGAGATCAAGGGATACGCAGTATTTT.

The table lists this clonotype with many counts. This may come from a read error, since a much larger clone is one base off. V is TRBV7-2 and J is TRBJ2-6; D might be TRBD1 (5 bases). The germline V gene encodes CDR1 SGHTA and CDR2 FQGNSA. The CDR3 totals 13 residues. This CDR3 is CASRQSGANVRTF. CDR3 DNA sequence: TGTGCCAGCAGGCAATCTGGGGCCAACGTCCGGACTTTC.

CDR3 DNA: TGCGCCAGCAGCCCAGGGCGGGACAGGGGGTGGCTGGCTTTCTTT. Amino acid sequence: CASSPGRDRGWLAFF. The V gene is TRBV4-1, the J gene TRBJ1-1; TRBD1 aligns across 11 bases. The CDR3 has 15 residues. V was clipped by 4 bases and J by 11 bases; unmatched bases: 12. The germline V gene encodes CDR1 MGHRA and CDR2 YSYEKL.

This clonotype came up a few times. The V gene is TRBV10-3, the J gene TRBJ2-3; the match to TRBD1 covers 8 bases. V was pared by 6 bases and J by 4 bases, with 9 bases of the junction left unmatched. The length of the CDR3 is 15 residues. Looked up from germline, CDR1 is ENHRY and CDR2 is SYGVKD. CDR3 residues: CAIRLTGAWADTQYF. The CDR3 coding sequence is TGTGCCATCAGATTGACAGGGGCTTGGGCAGATACGCAGTATTTT.

This chain joins TRBV10-3 and TRBJ1-2, with a tentative D call TRBD1 (6 bases). CDR3 length: 16 amino acids. Deletions cut 5 bases from V and 1 base from J, with 17 bases between. CDR1 is ENHRY and CDR2 is SYGVKD in the germline V gene. The CDR3 DNA reads as TGTGCCATCAGTAAGGGCCCGGGGGGCGTTAACTATGGCTACACCTTC. This encodes CAISKGPGGVNYGYTF.

Details on this clonotype: At one of its ends the junction is not consistent with the germline gene, which may arise from a read error. V usage is TRBV7-3 and J usage is TRBJ2-1; 12 bases agree with TRBD2. Per the germline V gene, CDR1 is SGHTA and CDR2 is FQGTGA. The CDR3 consists of 16 residues. The CDR3 DNA sequence: TGTGCCAACAGCTTACGGCCCCTAGCGGGGGGGCGTGAGCAGTTCTTC. It encodes CANSLRPLAGGREQFF. Based on the CDR3 plus reference TRBV7-3 and TRBJ2-1, the full variable domain is GAGVSQTPSNKVTEKGKYVELRCDPISGHTALYWYRQSLGQGPEFLIYFQGTGAADDSGLPNDRFFAVRPEGSVSTLKIQRTERGDSAVYLCANSLRPLAGGREQFFGPGTRLTVL.

This clonotype has a handful of counts. V is TRBV18 and J is TRBJ2-1, with 10 bases identical to TRBD1. The V and J ends lost 2 bases and 8 bases, in that order; junction bases with no gene match: 0. Germline assignment: CDR1 KGHSH and CDR2 LQKENI. CDR3 length equals 13 residues. Here the CDR3 reads CASSPGTGDEQFF. The CDR3 region has the DNA TGTGCCAGCTCACCAGGGACAGGGGATGAGCAGTTCTTC.

This chain uses TRBV28 with TRBJ1-2, with D possibly TRBD1 on 5 matching bases. The germline gives CDR1 MDHEN, CDR2 SYDVKM. The CDR3 has 14 amino acids. The ends were cut back, 10 bases at V and 2 bases at J, with 17 bases in the middle. CDR3 region: CATALTGKNYGYTF. For the CDR3, the DNA is TGTGCCACGGCCCTAACAGGCAAGAACTATGGCTACACCTTC.

This chain joins TRBV4-1 and TRBJ2-5; 9 nucleotides agree with TRBD2. The J call is in doubt because the DNA end fits TRBJ2-7 better. CDR3 length: 16 residues. Germline CDR1 MGHRA, CDR2 YSYEKL. CDR3 in DNA: TGCGCCAGCAGCCAAGGGCGGGGGGGAAAGTTTTACGAGCAGTACTTC. This codes for CASSQGRGGKFYEQYF.

This chain uses TRBV2 with TRBJ2-3, with D possibly being TRBD1 (5 bases). V lost 9 bases and J 3 bases, leaving 7 bases between the germline ends. Germline V gives CDR1 SNHLY, CDR2 FYNNEI. The CDR3 spans 11 residues. Written as DNA, the CDR3 is TGTGCCAGTGCAGGGACAGATACGCAGTATTTT. Translating it yields CASAGTDTQYF.

This clonotype was seen only a few times. The chain uses TRBV12-3 or TRBV12-4 and TRBJ1-2; D unresolved. This CDR3 comprises 14 residues. Deletions cut 7 bases from V and 4 bases from J, with 16 bases between. Here the CDR3 reads CASTEGGRGYGYTF. Written as DNA, the CDR3 is TGTGCCAGCACCGAGGGAGGGAGAGGCTATGGCTACACCTTC.

This clonotype was seen a handful of times. The chain recombines TRBV20-1 with TRBJ1-1; 9 bases are shared with TRBD1. Per germline, CDR1 DFQATT and CDR2 SNEGSKA (reference sequence). This CDR3 region has 15 residues. V shed 6 bases, J shed 2 bases, and the junction held 10 bases outside the gene matches. CDR3 in amino acids: CSAIGTGSINTEAFF. The CDR3 DNA reads TGCAGTGCCATCGGGACAGGGTCGATCAACACTGAAGCTTTCTTT.

This clonotype showed up just a few times. The chain links TRBV2 to TRBJ1-5; 9 positions match TRBD1. CDR3 length: 13 amino acids. The ends lost 8 bases at V and 4 bases at J; junction bases unmatched: 3. Germline V gene sequence: CDR1 SNHLY, CDR2 FYNNEI. The CDR3 loop is CASSGTGNQPQHF. In DNA form, the CDR3 reads TGTGCCAGCTCTGGGACAGGGAATCAGCCCCAGCATTTT.

With regard to this clonotype: The junction and the germline gene differ at one end; a read error may be behind it. V gene TRBV4-1 combines with J gene TRBJ2-7; D perhaps matches TRBD2 (5 bases). The CDR3 has 15 amino acids. Germline lookup yields CDR1 MGHRA and CDR2 YSYEKL. CDR3 nucleotide sequence: TGCGCCAGCGGCCAAGGTCCTAGCAGCTCCTACGAGCAGTACTTC. Its translation: CASGQGPSSSYEQYF.

CDR3 loop: CASSFLSEKLFF. In DNA, the CDR3 is TGTGCCAGCAGTTTTTTAAGTGAAAAACTGTTTTTT. The chain employs TRBV28 and TRBJ1-4, with no clear D. This CDR3 spans 12 amino acids. Trimming left V 3 bases short and J 7 bases short, with 6 bases between. Germline CDR1 and CDR2: MDHEN and SYDVKM.

This clonotype was counted only a few times. The chain joins TRBV30 to TRBJ1-6; no definite D call. Looked up from germline, CDR1 is GTSNPN and CDR2 is SVGIG (reference sequence). This CDR3 contains 11 residues. Trimming shortened V by 1 base and J by 7 bases, and 2 bases separated the two germline ends. CDR3 sequence: CAWSANSPLHF. The CDR3 DNA sequence: TGTGCCTGGAGTGCGAATTCACCCCTCCACTTT.

This clonotype showed up just a few times. The chain recombines TRBV4-1 with TRBJ2-1, with D possibly being TRBD2 (6 bases). The CDR3 has 12 amino acids. Trimming took 5 bases from V and 11 from J, leaving 13 bases between them. In germline, CDR1 is MGHRA, CDR2 YSYEKL. For the CDR3, the DNA is TGCGCCAGCAGCGCCGGACTAACGAAGCAGTTCTTC. Its protein product is CASSAGLTKQFF.

The CDR3 DNA reads TGTGCCAGCAGCCGCACAGTGACGGATGAGCAGTTCTTC. Its protein product is CASSRTVTDEQFF. The chain is built from TRBV7-9 and TRBJ2-1; D remains ambiguous. Between the trimmed V and J ends, which lost 5 bases and 8 bases, there was a span of 13 bases. Germline lookup yields CDR1 SEHNR and CDR2 FQNEAQ (reference sequence). The CDR3 loop spans 13 amino acids.

This clonotype was counted between two and nine times. The chain carries TRBV6-6 and TRBJ1-5; 8 bases map to TRBD1. V lost 6 bases, J lost 2 bases, and 6 bases stayed unmatched. The CDR3 runs 15 residues. From germline, CDR1 is MNHNY and CDR2 SVGAGI (reference sequence). The CDR3 region is CASRSGGERNQPQHF. CDR3 DNA sequence: TGTGCCAGCAGATCAGGGGGCGAACGCAATCAGCCCCAGCATTTT.

This clonotype showed up just a few times. The rearrangement joins TRBV28 to TRBJ1-1, with D maybe TRBD1 (5 bases). CDR3 length: 14 amino acids. Deletions cut 3 bases from V and 4 bases from J, with 12 bases between. Per germline, CDR1 MDHEN and CDR2 SYDVKM. In DNA form, the CDR3 reads TGTGCCAGCAGTTTTAGAACAGGTTCCACTGAAGCTTTCTTT. This gives the protein CASSFRTGSTEAFF.

This chain connects TRBV4-1 to TRBJ2-7; D may match TRBD1 or TRBD2 (5 bases each). Between the trimmed V and J ends, which lost 1 base and 5 bases, there was a span of 9 bases. This CDR3 contains 13 residues. Germline lookup yields CDR1 MGHRA and CDR2 YSYEKL. CDR3 loop: CASSQAGANEQYF. The CDR3 coding sequence is TGCGCCAGCAGCCAAGCCGGGGCCAACGAGCAGTACTTC.

This clonotype was counted only a few times. The chain links TRBV12-3 or TRBV12-4 to TRBJ2-5; a possible D gene is TRBD2 (6 bases). With 6 bases removed from V and 5 bases from J, the gap between germline ends came to 13 bases. The CDR3 totals 13 residues. The CDR3 sequence is CASRPGEVETQYF. As DNA, the CDR3 is TGTGCCAGCAGACCCGGGGAGGTTGAGACCCAGTACTTC.

The V gene is TRBV7-6, the J gene TRBJ2-1; the match to TRBD1 covers 7 bases. Germline lookup yields CDR1 SGHVS and CDR2 FNYEAQ. This CDR3 region has 14 residues. Unmatched junction bases numbered 17, after V lost 6 bases and J lost 15 bases. CDR3 coding DNA: TGTGCCAGCAGTCGCCGGGACAGTGAAGGATCTTGGTTCTTC. It codes for CASSRRDSEGSWFF.

Only one count was recorded for this clonotype. The chain uses TRBV5-1 and TRBJ1-5, with no clear D. Looked up from germline, CDR1 is SGHRS and CDR2 is YFSETQ. The CDR3 spans 14 residues. Trimming left V 3 bases short and J 3 bases short, with 10 bases between. The CDR3 DNA sequence: TGCGCCAGCAGCTCGGACCCGAACAATCAGCCCCAGCATTTT. Its protein product is CASSSDPNNQPQHF.